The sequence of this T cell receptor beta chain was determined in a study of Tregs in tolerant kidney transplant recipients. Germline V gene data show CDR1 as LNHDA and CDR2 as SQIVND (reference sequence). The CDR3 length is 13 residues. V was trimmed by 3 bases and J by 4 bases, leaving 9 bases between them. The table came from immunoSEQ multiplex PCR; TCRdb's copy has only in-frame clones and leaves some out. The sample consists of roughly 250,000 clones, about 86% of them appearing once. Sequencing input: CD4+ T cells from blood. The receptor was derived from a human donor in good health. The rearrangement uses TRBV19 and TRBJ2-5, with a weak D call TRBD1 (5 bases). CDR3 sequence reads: CASSILRGETQYF. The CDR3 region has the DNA TGTGCCAGTAGTATTTTAAGGGGAGAGACCCAGTACTTC.